This T cell receptor (beta chain) was sequenced during a study of CD8+CD57+ T cells in acquired aplastic anemia. Notes on the study in general: Between patients and controls, some 31 CD8+ CDR3 sequences were found in common.

Sequencing was done on patients that had shown CD8+CD57+ cell expansion by flow cytometry. Trimming pared 3 bases from V and 5 bases from J, leaving 7 bases between. The CDR3 runs 12 residues. Germline V gene lookup returns CDR1 SGHVS and CDR2 FQNEAQ. TCR beta VDJ and CDR3 were profiled, and genomic DNA was the template. TCRdb independently ran MiXCR on the reads; one entry per CDR3 protein. The sample records under 350,000 distinct CDR3 sequences, around three fifths being singletons. To note about this clonotype: As yet, its antigen is unknown.

The source of this sequence is a human donor with aplastic anemia. V is TRBV7-8 and J is TRBJ1-1; D gene uncertain. Sequencing input: sorted CD4+, CD8+, or CD8+CD57+ T cells (not recorded which) from PBMCs. The CDR3 coding sequence is TGTGCCAGCAGCTTGGTGAGGACTGAAGCTTTCTTT. Translating it yields CASSLVRTEAFF.